This T cell receptor (beta chain) was obtained from a study of T cell repertoires in cytomegalovirus infection. Background on the study: Peptides in the study included HLA-C-restricted and HLA-B-restricted CMV epitopes. Indications came from public TCR beta signatures; they pointed to CMV infection and to a matching HLA type. General study results and limits: Based on cumulative public TCR beta family frequency, carriers of CMV plus the relevant HLA were identified. The response measured ex vivo was dominated by TCR beta clonotypes (HLA-C-restricted and CMV-specific).

MiXCR, run by TCRdb on the reads, gives a single entry per CDR3 protein. This sample has roughly 700,000 distinct CDR3 sequences, with around a third found just once. A remark on this clonotype: The antigen is undetermined.

This receptor was obtained from a human donor in good health (CMV status not recorded). Some clones in this sample may be carry-over from other donors' samples. The sequencing here drew on cultured PBMCs, taken from culture after CMV antigen stimulation.

The CDR3 spells CASSQGQGRGTEAFF. For the CDR3, the DNA is TGCGCCAGCAGCCAAGGACAGGGGCGGGGCACTGAAGCTTTCTTT. The chain combines TRBV4-1 with TRBJ1-1, with 8 nucleotides matching TRBD1. Trimming took 1 base from V and 4 from J; bases not matched to a gene: 5. The CDR3 has 15 amino acids. Germline V gene lookup returns CDR1 MGHRA and CDR2 YSYEKL.